Presented here are 11 T cell receptor beta chains from one specimen sequenced in a study of Graves' ophthalmopathy and Graves' hyperthyroidism. Transcripts of RNA were the source for amplifying TCR beta CDR3 regions. Second-round multiplex PCR followed a first-round RT-PCR using HTBI primers. TCRdb processed the multiplex PCR reads anew with MiXCR; each CDR3 protein has one entry. This sample has about 700,000 distinct CDR3 sequences, with roughly 40% found just once. The source material was peripheral blood. The receptors originated from an adult man with Graves' ophthalmopathy.

This clonotype was counted at least ten times. The V call is TRBV12-3 or TRBV12-4, the J call TRBJ1-2; 8 bases match TRBD1. The CDR3 is 12 residues long. After removal of 6 bases from V and 6 bases from J, the junction contained 3 bases not matched to a gene. The CDR3 DNA reads as TGTGCCAGCAGCTTACAGGGGGATGGCTACACCTTC. Translation: CASSLQGDGYTF.

In the case of this clonotype: Just one base apart from a much larger clone, this may be a read error. The rearrangement links TRBV11-2 to TRBJ2-7; D ambiguous. Per germline, CDR1 SGHAT and CDR2 FQNNGV. The CDR3 is 13 amino acids. The V end lost 2 bases, the J end lost 7 bases, and 12 bases lay between the germline ends. The DNA of the CDR3 is TGTGCCAGCAGCTTAAATTATAGTAAAGAGCAGTACTTC. Its protein product is CASSLNYSKEQYF.

The V call is TRBV20-1, the J call TRBJ2-5; 8 bases match TRBD1. The CDR3 runs to 15 residues. The V gene end was trimmed by 0 bases and the J gene end by 1 base; junction bases not matched to a gene: 4. CDR1 is DFQATT and CDR2 is SNEGSKA in the germline V gene (reference sequence). The CDR3 sequence is CSARDWDRPQETQYF. DNA for the CDR3: TGCAGTGCTAGAGATTGGGACAGGCCCCAAGAGACCCAGTACTTC.

This sequence joins TRBV20-1 and TRBJ2-7; D perhaps matches TRBD1 (6 bases). V lost 1 base, J lost 7 bases, and 17 bases lay in between. This CDR3 has 14 residues. Germline loops: CDR1 DFQATT, CDR2 SNEGSKA (reference sequence). CDR3 bases: TGCAGTGCTAGAGCTCGACAGGCGATAAATGAGCAGTACTTC. Residues: CSARARQAINEQYF.

The rearrangement links TRBV2 to TRBJ2-5; TRBD2 matches at 12 bases. The V segment lost 4 bases and the J segment 5 bases; nucleotides outside the gene matches: 2. From germline, CDR1 is SNHLY and CDR2 FYNNEI. The CDR3 is made up of 14 amino acids. Written as DNA, the CDR3 is TGTGCCAGCAGTGGGACTAGCGGGGCGGAGACCCAGTACTTC. It is translated as CASSGTSGAETQYF.

This clonotype was counted ten times or more. At one end the junction does not follow the germline gene, possibly because of a read error. The chain employs TRBV5-4 and TRBJ2-2; no clear D. CDR3 length: 13 amino acids. Germline lookup yields CDR1 SGHNT and CDR2 YYREEE (reference sequence). The CDR3 sequence: CASSLSVAGELFF. In DNA form, the CDR3 reads TGCGCCAGCAGCTTGTCCGTGGCCGGGGAGCTGTTTTTT.

The chain combines TRBV28 with TRBJ1-1; tentatively, D is TRBD1 (5 bases). Trimming took off 7 bases at V and 4 bases at J, with 7 bases between the two ends. This CDR3 comprises 11 residues. Germline CDR1 reads MDHEN; CDR2 reads SYDVKM. The CDR3 loop reads CASTGFTEAFF. The DNA for the CDR3 is TGTGCCAGCACAGGGTTCACTGAAGCTTTCTTT.

This clonotype was picked up many times. The chain employs TRBV7-8 and TRBJ2-5; no definite D call. The CDR3 runs to 12 residues. V was clipped by 5 bases and J by 8 bases, with 12 bases between them. Per the germline V gene, CDR1 is SGHVS and CDR2 is FQNEAQ. CDR3 bases: TGTGCCAGCAGCCCAGTAAGAGTTACCCAGTACTTC. Translating it yields CASSPVRVTQYF.

This clonotype was seen repeatedly, ten times or more. The chain links TRBV7-2 to TRBJ2-3; 7 bases map to TRBD1. After removal of 1 base from V and 6 bases from J, the junction contained 4 bases not matched to a gene. CDR1 SGHTA and CDR2 FQGNSA come from the germline V gene. CDR3 size: 14 residues. This CDR3 reads CASSLVDRDDTQYF. The CDR3 bases are TGTGCCAGCAGCTTAGTAGACAGGGACGATACGCAGTATTTT. Full variable domain (remainder filled in from reference TRBV7-2 and TRBJ2-3): GAGVSQSPSNKVTEKGKDVELRCDPISGHTALYWYRQSLGQGLEFLIYFQGNSAPDKSGLPSDRFSAERTGGSVSTLTIQRTQQEDSAVYLCASSLVDRDDTQYFGPGTRLTVL.

The chain uses TRBV20-1 and TRBJ2-5; 12 nucleotides agree with TRBD1. V lost 4 bases to trimming and J lost 5 bases; unmatched junction nucleotides: 5. Germline CDR1 is DFQATT and CDR2 is SNEGSKA (reference sequence). The CDR3 spans 14 residues. In nucleotides, the CDR3 is TGCAGTGCTACGGGACAGGGGGCTGCGGAGACCCAGTACTTC. Translation gives CSATGQGAAETQYF.

The rearrangement uses TRBV12-3 or TRBV12-4 and TRBJ1-1; perhaps TRBD1 as D (5 bases). This CDR3 is 18 amino acids long. Trimming stripped 1 base from V and 3 bases from J, with 21 bases between. The CDR3, as DNA: TGTGCCAGCAGTTTAGGTTTCGGGGTAGAGCGGGGGTACACTGAAGCTTTCTTT. It encodes CASSLGFGVERGYTEAFF.